Listed below are T cell receptor beta chains from one sample, sequenced in a study of shared clonotypes between healthy human individuals. Some clones are missing from TCRdb's copy, which holds only in-frame ones; the method was immunoSEQ multiplex PCR. The sample consists of just under 350,000 clones, roughly 70% of them appearing once. The sequenced material came from memory CD4+ T cells sorted from blood. The receptors here all came from a man aged 30-40 years in good health. Each CDR3 is given with its conserved first and last residue. Fields, in order: CDR3 length, D gene, clone size, J gene, V gene, CDR3 DNA, CDR3 protein. The D gene is left open where the match is weak. Clone sizes are given selectively: once, few, many, or a class where the clone is expanded.

length: 14
D: NA
size: NA
J: TRBJ2-4
V: TRBV30
DNA: TGTGCCCGGGCAGATTCCGCCTACAAAAACATTCAGTACTTC
CDR3: CARADSAYKNIQYF

length: 15
D: NA
size: NA
J: TRBJ2-3
V: TRBV28
DNA: TGTGCCAGCAGTTATGGGGCCAGGTCCACAGATACGCAGTATTTT
CDR3: CASSYGARSTDTQYF

length: 14
D: NA
size: few
J: TRBJ2-7
V: TRBV5-1
DNA: TGCGCCAGCAGCTTGGCCAACATGAGGGGCGAGCAGTACTTC
CDR3: CASSLANMRGEQYF

length: 14
D: NA
size: few
J: TRBJ2-7
V: TRBV2
DNA: TGTGCCAGCAGTGACATCGGGACAAATGGAGAGCAGTACTTC
CDR3: CASSDIGTNGEQYF

length: 16
D: NA
size: once
J: TRBJ1-4
V: TRBV5-5
DNA: TGTGCCAGCGGAAGACAGTTTAGGGTTGGTAATGAAAAACTGTTTTTT
CDR3: CASGRQFRVGNEKLFF

length: 15
D: NA
size: NA
J: TRBJ1-4
V: TRBV7-2
DNA: TGTGCCAGCACCCCTCGAGCCATGGGGGGGGGAAAACTGTTTTTT
CDR3: CASTPRAMGGGKLFF

length: 15
D: NA
size: NA
J: TRBJ2-3
V: TRBV9
DNA: TGTGCCAGCAGCGTTTTTAGCGGAAGCACAGATACGCAGTATTTT
CDR3: CASSVFSGSTDTQYF

length: 14
D: TRBD1
size: few
J: TRBJ2-5
V: TRBV11-3
DNA: TGTGCCAGCAGCTTAGTAGGGACAGGGGAGACCCAGTACTTC
CDR3: CASSLVGTGETQYF

length: 17
D: NA
size: NA
J: TRBJ2-7
V: TRBV25-1
DNA: TGTGCCAGCAGTGAAAATCCAGGACCTGGTGAATGGGACGAGCAGTACTTC
CDR3: CASSENPGPGEWDEQYF

length: 14
D: NA
size: few
J: TRBJ1-3
V: TRBV6-1
DNA: TGTGCCAGCAGTGGGCAGGCTTGGGGAAACACCATATATTTT
CDR3: CASSGQAWGNTIYF

length: 13
D: NA
size: NA
J: TRBJ1-6
V: TRBV13
DNA: TGTGCCAGCAGCGTGGACTACGGGGGGCCCCTCCACTTT
CDR3: CASSVDYGGPLHF

length: 16
D: TRBD2
size: NA
J: TRBJ2-7
V: TRBV4-1
DNA: TGCGCCAGCAGCCAAGAAAGACTAGCGGGACGTGTCGAGCAGTACTTC
CDR3: CASSQERLAGRVEQYF

length: 15
D: NA
size: NA
J: TRBJ1-4
V: TRBV5-4
DNA: TGTGCCAGCAGCCTCGGGATGGGGCCTAATGAAAAACTGTTTTTT
CDR3: CASSLGMGPNEKLFF

length: 17
D: TRBD2
size: once
J: TRBJ2-7
V: TRBV7-8
DNA: TGTGCCAGCAGCTTAATGTTTCGCGGGAGGGACAAAATCGAGCAGTACTTC
CDR3: CASSLMFRGRDKIEQYF

length: 16
D: NA
size: NA
J: TRBJ2-7
V: TRBV7-7
DNA: TGTGCTAGCAGCTTAGGAGCCGACCCCCGGCGCTACGAGCAGTACTTC
CDR3: CASSLGADPRRYEQYF